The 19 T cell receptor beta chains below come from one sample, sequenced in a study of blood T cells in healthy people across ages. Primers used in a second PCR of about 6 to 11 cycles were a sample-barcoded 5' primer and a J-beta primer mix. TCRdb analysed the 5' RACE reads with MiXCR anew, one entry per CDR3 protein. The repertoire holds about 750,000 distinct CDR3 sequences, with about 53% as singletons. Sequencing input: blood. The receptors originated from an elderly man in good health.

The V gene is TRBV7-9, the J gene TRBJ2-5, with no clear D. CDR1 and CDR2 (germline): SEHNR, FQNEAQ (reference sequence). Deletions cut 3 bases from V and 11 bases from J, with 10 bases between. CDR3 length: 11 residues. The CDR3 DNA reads TGTGCCAGCAGCTTCTGGGGTGAGCAGTACTTC. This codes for CASSFWGEQYF.

CDR3 loop: CASSQVAGIVGTEAFF. CDR3 nucleotide sequence: TGTGCCAGCAGCCAAGTAGCAGGGATTGTCGGCACTGAAGCTTTCTTT. J is TRBJ1-1 and V is TRBV14; D may be TRBD1 (5 bases). The CDR3 covers 16 residues. CDR1 and CDR2 (germline): SGHDN, FVKESK. Trimming took 1 base from V and 4 from J, leaving 16 bases between them.

CDR3 residues: CASSLRDRVGNEQFF. The CDR3 DNA reads as TGTGCCAGCAGCTTAAGAGACAGGGTGGGCAATGAGCAGTTCTTC. The chain uses TRBV7-8 and TRBJ2-1; 7 nucleotides align to TRBD1. Germline CDR1 SGHVS, CDR2 FQNEAQ. This CDR3 is built from 15 residues. With V trimmed by 2 bases and J by 6 bases, 7 bases remained unmatched.

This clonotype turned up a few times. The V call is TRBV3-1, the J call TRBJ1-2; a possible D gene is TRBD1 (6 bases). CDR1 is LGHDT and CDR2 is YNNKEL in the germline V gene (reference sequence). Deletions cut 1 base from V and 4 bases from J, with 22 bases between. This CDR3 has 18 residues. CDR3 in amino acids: CASSQVGGMKGMGYGYTF. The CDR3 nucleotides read TGTGCCAGCAGCCAAGTGGGGGGCATGAAGGGGATGGGCTATGGCTACACCTTC.

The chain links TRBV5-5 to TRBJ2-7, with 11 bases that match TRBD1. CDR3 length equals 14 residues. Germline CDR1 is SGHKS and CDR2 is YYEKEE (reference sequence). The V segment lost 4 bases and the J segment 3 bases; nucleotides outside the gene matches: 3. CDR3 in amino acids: CASSRDRGNYEQYF. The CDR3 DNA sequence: TGTGCCAGCAGCCGGGACAGGGGGAACTACGAGCAGTACTTC. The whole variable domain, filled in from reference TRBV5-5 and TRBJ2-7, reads DAGVTQSPTHLIKTRGQQVTLRCSPISGHKSVSWYQQVLGQGPQFIFQYYEKEERGRGNFPDRFSARQFPNYSSELNVNALLLGDSALYLCASSRDRGNYEQYFGPGTRLTVT.

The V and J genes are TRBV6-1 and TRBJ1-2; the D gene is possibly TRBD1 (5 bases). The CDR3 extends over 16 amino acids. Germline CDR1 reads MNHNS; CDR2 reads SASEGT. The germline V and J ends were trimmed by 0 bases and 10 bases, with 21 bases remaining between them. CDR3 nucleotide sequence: TGTGCCAGCAGTGAAGCGGGGGGACCGTCGGGTCGTTTCTACACCTTC. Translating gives CASSEAGGPSGRFYTF.

The CDR3: CASSHVLRGRIYEQYF. The CDR3 region has the DNA TGCGCCAGCAGCCACGTCCTCAGGGGTCGGATATACGAGCAGTACTTC. V and J are TRBV4-1 and TRBJ2-5, with D perhaps TRBD1 (6 bases). Matching the DNA end better, TRBJ2-7 makes the J call doubtful. Germline CDR1 MGHRA, CDR2 YSYEKL. The CDR3 contains 16 residues.

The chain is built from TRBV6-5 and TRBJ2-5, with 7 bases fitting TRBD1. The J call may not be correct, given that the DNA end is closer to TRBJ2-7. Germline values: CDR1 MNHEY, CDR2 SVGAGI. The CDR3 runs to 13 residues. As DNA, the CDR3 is TGTGCCAGCAGTTCTACAGGGGACTACGAGCAGTACTTC. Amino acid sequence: CASSSTGDYEQYF.

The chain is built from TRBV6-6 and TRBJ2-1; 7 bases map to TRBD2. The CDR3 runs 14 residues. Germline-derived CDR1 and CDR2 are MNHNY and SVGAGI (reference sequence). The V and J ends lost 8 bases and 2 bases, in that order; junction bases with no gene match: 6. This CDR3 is CASERDPTYNEQFF. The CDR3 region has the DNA TGTGCCAGCGAGCGGGATCCGACCTACAATGAGCAGTTCTTC.

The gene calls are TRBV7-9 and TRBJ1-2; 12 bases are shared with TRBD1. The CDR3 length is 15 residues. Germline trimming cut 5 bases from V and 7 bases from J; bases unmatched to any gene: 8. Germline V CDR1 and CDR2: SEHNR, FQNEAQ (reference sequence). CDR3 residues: CASSPSGQGAGGYTF. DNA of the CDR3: TGTGCCAGCAGCCCGTCGGGACAGGGGGCCGGTGGCTACACCTTC.

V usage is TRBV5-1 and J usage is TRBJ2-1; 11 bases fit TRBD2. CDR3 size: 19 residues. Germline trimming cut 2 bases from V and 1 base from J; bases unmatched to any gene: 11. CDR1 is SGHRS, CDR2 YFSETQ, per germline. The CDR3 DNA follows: TGCGCCAGCAGCTTAAGGACTAGCGGGTCACTCCAGTCCTACAATGAGCAGTTCTTC. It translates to CASSLRTSGSLQSYNEQFF.

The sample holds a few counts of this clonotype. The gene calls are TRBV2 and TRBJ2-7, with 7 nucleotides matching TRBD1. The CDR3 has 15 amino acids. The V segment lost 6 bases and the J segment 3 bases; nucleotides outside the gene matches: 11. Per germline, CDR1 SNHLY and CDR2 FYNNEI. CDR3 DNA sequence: TGTGCCAGCAGCGACAGGGTAAACGCGAACTACGAGCAGTACTTC. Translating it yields CASSDRVNANYEQYF.

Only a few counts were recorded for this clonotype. The CDR3: CSADHTGPGDEQYF. The CDR3 bases are TGCAGTGCTGACCACACGGGTCCCGGGGACGAGCAGTACTTC. The chain is built from TRBV20-1 and TRBJ2-7, with D perhaps matching TRBD2 (5 bases). The CDR3 covers 14 residues. CDR1 DFQATT and CDR2 SNEGSKA come from the germline V gene (reference sequence). Trimming removed 5 bases at V and 5 bases at J, with 19 bases between.

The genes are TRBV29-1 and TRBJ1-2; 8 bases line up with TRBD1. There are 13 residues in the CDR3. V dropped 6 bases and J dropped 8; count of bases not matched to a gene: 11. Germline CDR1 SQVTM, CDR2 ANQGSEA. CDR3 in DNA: TGCAGCGTCCGACAGGGGTTGGGAGAGGGCTACACCTTC. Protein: CSVRQGLGEGYTF.

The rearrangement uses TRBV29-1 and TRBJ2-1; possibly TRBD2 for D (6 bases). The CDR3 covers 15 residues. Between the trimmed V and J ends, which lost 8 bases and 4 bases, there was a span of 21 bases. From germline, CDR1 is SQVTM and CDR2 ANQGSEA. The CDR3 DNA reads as TGCAGCACCATATCCGGGACTTCGGTATACAATGAGCAGTTCTTC. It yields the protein CSTISGTSVYNEQFF.

This chain's CDR3 is CASSRLIPSGTGPHEQYF. The CDR3 DNA sequence: TGCGCCAGCAGCCGGCTGATTCCCTCCGGGACAGGGCCCCACGAGCAGTACTTC. This chain connects TRBV5-1 to TRBJ2-7; TRBD1 agrees at 9 bases. J gave up 5 bases and V 4 bases, and 19 bases lay outside the gene matches. CDR3 length: 18 amino acids. Germline lookup yields CDR1 SGHRS and CDR2 YFSETQ.

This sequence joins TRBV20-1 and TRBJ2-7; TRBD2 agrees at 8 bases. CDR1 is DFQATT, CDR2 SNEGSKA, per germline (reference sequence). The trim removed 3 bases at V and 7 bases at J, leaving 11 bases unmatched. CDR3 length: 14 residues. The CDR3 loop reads CSASLRTSGNEQYF. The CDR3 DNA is TGCAGTGCTAGTCTACGTACTAGCGGCAATGAGCAGTACTTC.

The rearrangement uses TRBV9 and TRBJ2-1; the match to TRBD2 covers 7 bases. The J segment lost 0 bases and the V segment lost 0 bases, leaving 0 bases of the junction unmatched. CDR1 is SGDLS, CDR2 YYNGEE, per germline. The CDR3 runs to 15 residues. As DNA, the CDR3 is TGTGCCAGCAGCGTAGCGGGAGGCTCCTACAATGAGCAGTTCTTC. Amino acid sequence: CASSVAGGSYNEQFF.

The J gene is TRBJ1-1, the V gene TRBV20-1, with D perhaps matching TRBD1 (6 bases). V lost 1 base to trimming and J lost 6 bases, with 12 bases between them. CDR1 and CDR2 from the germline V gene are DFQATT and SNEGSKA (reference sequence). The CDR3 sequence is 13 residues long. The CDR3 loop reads CSARGGGGPEAFF. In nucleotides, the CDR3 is TGCAGTGCTAGAGGAGGGGGAGGGCCTGAAGCTTTCTTT.